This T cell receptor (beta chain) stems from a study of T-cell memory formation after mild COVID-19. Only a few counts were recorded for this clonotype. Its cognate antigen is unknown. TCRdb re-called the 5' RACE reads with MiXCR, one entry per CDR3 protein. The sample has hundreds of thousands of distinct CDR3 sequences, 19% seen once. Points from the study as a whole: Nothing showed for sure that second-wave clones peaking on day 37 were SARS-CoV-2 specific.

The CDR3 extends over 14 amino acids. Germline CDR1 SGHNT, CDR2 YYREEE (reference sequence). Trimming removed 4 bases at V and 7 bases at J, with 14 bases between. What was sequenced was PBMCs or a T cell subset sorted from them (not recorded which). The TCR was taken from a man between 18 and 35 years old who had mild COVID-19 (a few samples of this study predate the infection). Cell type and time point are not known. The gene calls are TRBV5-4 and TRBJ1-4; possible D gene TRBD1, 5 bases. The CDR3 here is CASSTGGFGEKLFF. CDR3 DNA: TGTGCCAGCAGCACTGGGGGTTTTGGTGAAAAACTGTTTTTT.